What follows is one TCR beta chain and its context. The antigen remains unidentified. This sample is drawn from a study of T cell responses to AZD1222 COVID-19 vaccine. General observations from the study: Only a handful of people who got AZD1222 tested seropositive at baseline.

Some clones are missing from TCRdb's copy, which holds only in-frame ones; the method was immunoSEQ multiplex PCR. The profile shows about 120,000 clones, around 88% of them singletons. Trimming removed 5 bases from V and 3 bases from J, with 12 bases in between. The germline CDR1 and CDR2 sequences are SGHTS and YDEGEE. The CDR3 length is 13 residues. The rearrangement uses TRBV5-8 and TRBJ2-7; D is unresolved. The starting material was peripheral blood, obtained on day 0 of MenACWY control vaccination. This clonotype was obtained from an adult in good health. CDR3 sequence reads: CASRPEGNYEQYF. CDR3 bases: TGTGCCAGCAGGCCGGAAGGGAACTACGAGCAGTACTTC. The full variable domain, in which reference TRBV5-8 and TRBJ2-7 provide the parts outside the CDR3, is EAGVTQSPTHLIKTRGQQATLRCSPISGHTSVYWYQQALGLGLQFLLWYDEGEERNRGNFPPRFSGRQFPNYSSELNVNALELEDSALYLCASRPEGNYEQYFGPGTRLTVT.